The 23 T cell receptor beta chains in this list originate from one sample, sequenced in a study of blood T cell repertoires in COVID-19. Assay used: immunoSEQ multiplex PCR; TCRdb lists only in-frame clones, some missing. This repertoire shows 320,000 or so clones, roughly nine tenths found once; its top ten account for about 0.93%. Sequencing was carried out using PBMCs or T cells enriched from blood (not recorded which). These TCRs come from a woman aged 25 to 39 who had recovered from COVID-19.

The chain is built from TRBV5-1 and TRBJ1-1; TRBD1 might be the D (5 bases). The CDR3 loop spans 15 amino acids. The germline V gene has CDR1 SGHRS and CDR2 YFSETQ. Trimming took 2 bases from V and 5 from J, leaving 16 bases between them. The CDR3 is CASSFMEPGRTEAFF. DNA for the CDR3: TGCGCCAGCAGCTTTATGGAGCCAGGGAGGACTGAAGCTTTCTTT. The whole variable domain, filled in from reference TRBV5-1 and TRBJ1-1, reads KAGVTQTPRYLIKTRGQQVTLSCSPISGHRSVSWYQQTPGQGLQFLFEYFSETQRNKGNFPGRFSGRQFSNSRSEMNVSTLELGDSALYLCASSFMEPGRTEAFFGQGTRLTVV.

The V and J genes are TRBV6-5 and TRBJ1-3; D gene uncertain. The germline V and J ends were trimmed by 6 bases and 0 bases, with 12 bases remaining between them. The CDR3 sequence is 15 residues long. Germline V gene lookup returns CDR1 MNHEY and CDR2 SVGAGI. CDR3 sequence (DNA): TGTGCCAGCAGCCCGACTGTCCGCTCTGGAAACACCATATATTTT. It codes for CASSPTVRSGNTIYF.

The chain joins TRBV7-8 to TRBJ1-4; D remains ambiguous. In germline, CDR1 is SGHVS, CDR2 FQNEAQ. Deletions cut 6 bases from V and 4 bases from J, with 12 bases between. This CDR3 contains 14 residues. CDR3: CASRAGPNNEKLFF. In DNA form, the CDR3 reads TGTGCCAGCAGGGCAGGCCCCAATAATGAAAAACTGTTTTTT.

V usage is TRBV5-8 and J usage is TRBJ2-1; D gene uncertain. This CDR3 spans 16 amino acids. CDR1 is SGHTS, CDR2 YDEGEE, per germline. V shed 4 bases and J shed 6 bases, with 20 bases lying between them. The CDR3 sequence: CASSPPTLNPSNEQFF. The CDR3 bases are TGTGCCAGCAGCCCCCCGACTCTCAATCCGAGCAATGAGCAGTTCTTC.

This clone was seen only once. This chain connects TRBV6-5 to TRBJ2-7; the match to TRBD2 covers 9 bases. Germline V CDR1 and CDR2: MNHEY, SVGAGI. V shed 4 bases and J 2 bases; nucleotides not matched to a gene: 3. CDR3 length equals 14 residues. CDR3 sequence: CASSSIAGAYEQYF. The CDR3 DNA sequence: TGTGCCAGCAGTTCCATAGCGGGGGCCTACGAGCAGTACTTC.

The chain links TRBV5-4 to TRBJ2-2; 9 positions match TRBD1. With V trimmed by 5 bases and J by 1 base, 3 bases remained unmatched. CDR3 size: 15 residues. The V gene's germline CDR1 is SGHNT and CDR2 YYREEE (reference sequence). The CDR3 sequence: CASRPGQGNTGELFF. CDR3 nucleotides: TGTGCCAGCAGGCCGGGACAGGGGAACACCGGGGAGCTGTTTTTT.

The V gene is TRBV11-2, the J gene TRBJ1-2; weak D call: TRBD1 (5 bases). Trimming shortened V by 9 bases and J by 8 bases, and 19 bases separated the two germline ends. This CDR3 has 13 amino acids. Germline loops: CDR1 SGHAT, CDR2 FQNNGV. The CDR3 DNA reads TGTGCCAGTCGAAGAAATACAGGAAGGGGCTACACCTTC. It codes for CASRRNTGRGYTF.

This chain links TRBV5-1 with TRBJ2-7; 7 positions match TRBD1. Germline-derived CDR1 and CDR2 are SGHRS and YFSETQ. The CDR3 totals 13 residues. With 4 bases clipped from V and 2 bases from J, the junction kept 3 bases outside the gene matches. CDR3: CASSPGQPYEQYF. The CDR3 DNA reads TGCGCCAGCAGCCCGGGACAGCCCTACGAGCAGTACTTC.

The chain couples TRBV3-1 (or the pseudogene TRBV3-2) to TRBJ2-3; D might be TRBD2 (6 bases). The CDR3 extends over 16 amino acids. CDR1 and CDR2 from the germline V gene are LGHDT and YNNKEL (reference sequence). The V gene lost 1 base and the J gene lost 2 bases, with 13 bases spanning the gap. The CDR3 DNA follows: TGTGCCAGCAGCCAAGGGGACTTCGCGTCCACAGATACGCAGTATTTT. Translated: CASSQGDFASTDTQYF.

Turning to this clone: In the same sample, other DNA sequences code for this CDR3. The J gene is TRBJ1-3, the V gene TRBV28; a weak D match, TRBD1 (6 bases). V lost 5 bases and J 3 bases, leaving 11 bases between the germline ends. The CDR3 sequence is 14 residues long. The germline CDR1 and CDR2 sequences are MDHEN and SYDVKM. In nucleotides, the CDR3 is TGTGCCAGCAGTCCAGGGACACTTGGAAACACCATATATTTT. This translates into CASSPGTLGNTIYF. The whole variable domain, remainder taken from reference TRBV28 and TRBJ1-3, is DVKVTQSSRYLVKRTGEKVFLECVQDMDHENMFWYRQDPGLGLRLIYFSYDVKMKEKGDIPEGYSVSREKKERFSLILESASTNQTSMYLCASSPGTLGNTIYFGEGSWLTVV.

This clone was found a few times. In the same sample, other DNA sequences code for this CDR3. V usage is TRBV9 and J usage is TRBJ1-6; 10 bases agree with TRBD1. The CDR3 covers 15 residues. The J segment lost 7 bases and the V segment lost 4 bases, leaving 5 bases of the junction unmatched. Germline V gives CDR1 SGDLS, CDR2 YYNGEE. CDR3 in amino acids: CASSTRTGGNSPLHF. Written as DNA, the CDR3 is TGTGCCAGCAGCACGAGGACAGGGGGGAATTCACCCCTCCACTTT. The full variable domain, rest sourced from reference TRBV9 and TRBJ1-6, is DSGVTQTPKHLITATGQRVTLRCSPRSGDLSVYWYQQSLDQGLQFLIQYYNGEERAKGNILERFSAQQFPDLHSELNLSSLELGDSALYFCASSTRTGGNSPLHFGNGTRLTVT.

This sequence joins TRBV5-1 and TRBJ2-3, with no clear D. This CDR3 has 13 amino acids. V dropped 0 bases and J dropped 6 bases, with 8 bases sitting between them. Germline assignment: CDR1 SGHRS and CDR2 YFSETQ. CDR3 sequence: CASSLGSRDTQYF. CDR3 in DNA: TGCGCCAGCAGCTTGGGGAGTCGCGATACGCAGTATTTT. Supplemented by reference TRBV5-1 and TRBJ2-3, the full variable domain reads KAGVTQTPRYLIKTRGQQVTLSCSPISGHRSVSWYQQTPGQGLQFLFEYFSETQRNKGNFPGRFSGRQFSNSRSEMNVSTLELGDSALYLCASSLGSRDTQYFGPGTRLTVL.

The gene calls are TRBV4-3 and TRBJ2-7; 7 bases line up with TRBD1. The length of the CDR3 is 18 residues. Trimming took 0 bases from V and 2 from J; bases not matched to a gene: 13. Germline V gives CDR1 LGHNA, CDR2 YSLEER. Here the CDR3 reads CASSQDLRGTGVPYEQYF. The CDR3 bases are TGCGCCAGCAGCCAAGATCTTCGGGGAACAGGGGTTCCCTACGAGCAGTACTTC.

V is TRBV27 and J is TRBJ2-7, with 9 bases lining up with TRBD1. This CDR3 has 14 amino acids. Germline CDR1 is MNHEY and CDR2 is SMNVEV (reference sequence). With V trimmed by 2 bases and J by 4 bases, 3 bases remained unmatched. The CDR3 region is CASSLGGTGYEQYF. DNA of the CDR3: TGTGCCAGCAGTTTAGGTGGGACAGGGTACGAGCAGTACTTC.

The gene calls are TRBV11-2 and TRBJ2-7, with 7 bases aligning to TRBD1. This CDR3 contains 14 residues. V shed 5 bases, J shed 3 bases, and the junction held 7 bases outside the gene matches. CDR1 and CDR2 (germline): SGHAT, FQNNGV. CDR3 bases: TGTGCCAGCAGCGCCGGGACAGCGAACTACGAGCAGTACTTC. It yields the protein CASSAGTANYEQYF.

V is TRBV9 and J is TRBJ1-2, with 11 bases identical to TRBD1. The trim removed 5 bases at V and 4 bases at J, leaving 10 bases unmatched. The CDR3 totals 16 residues. Germline CDR1 reads SGDLS; CDR2 reads YYNGEE. The CDR3, as DNA: TGTGCCAGCAGTGAGCCAAGGACAGGGGGCTTCTATGGCTACACCTTC. Translation: CASSEPRTGGFYGYTF.

V is TRBV28 and J is TRBJ1-2, with D tentatively TRBD1 (6 bases). This CDR3 has 13 amino acids. The germline V gene encodes CDR1 MDHEN and CDR2 SYDVKM. The germline V and J ends were trimmed by 5 bases and 8 bases, with 15 bases remaining between them. CDR3 nucleotide sequence: TGTGCCAGCAGTGGCCCGCAGGGGAACGGCTACACCTTC. It translates to CASSGPQGNGYTF.

V gene TRBV6-2 or TRBV6-3 combines with J gene TRBJ2-1, with TRBD2 matching 10 bases. V lost 4 bases and J lost 2; bases outside the gene matches: 11. The CDR3 spans 18 residues. CDR1 is MNHEY and CDR2 is SVGEGT in the germline V gene. The CDR3 spells CASSSPSGGQNTYNEQFF. CDR3 nucleotides: TGTGCCAGCAGTTCGCCTAGCGGGGGCCAGAATACCTACAATGAGCAGTTCTTC.

This clone was observed once. This chain joins TRBV28 and TRBJ2-1; 8 nucleotides align to TRBD2. Per the germline V gene, CDR1 is MDHEN and CDR2 is SYDVKM. The V gene end was trimmed by 5 bases and the J gene end by 6 bases; junction bases not matched to a gene: 18. This CDR3 is built from 18 residues. The CDR3 nucleotides are TGTGCCAGCAGTCCCCTAGGGTTAGCGGGGCCTGCCGGCAATGAGCAGTTCTTC. Protein: CASSPLGLAGPAGNEQFF.

This sequence joins TRBV23-1 and TRBJ1-2, with D hard to call. TRBV23-1 is treated as an ORF (open reading frame) with a function not yet certain. The CDR3 totals 17 residues. V dropped 1 base and J dropped 0 bases, with 15 bases sitting between them. CDR3 amino acids: CASSQCPPGTANYGYTF. CDR3 bases: TGCGCCAGCAGTCAATGCCCGCCGGGAACAGCTAACTATGGCTACACCTTC.

The chain employs TRBV13 and TRBJ2-1; 8 bases agree with TRBD2. Germline trimming cut 1 base from V and 3 bases from J; bases unmatched to any gene: 2. The CDR3 is 15 amino acids. Germline CDR1 reads PRHDT; CDR2 reads FYEKMQ (reference sequence). The CDR3 loop is CASSLALAGYNEQFF. Written as DNA, the CDR3 is TGTGCCAGCAGCTTAGCTCTAGCGGGCTACAATGAGCAGTTCTTC.

CDR3 in DNA: TGTGCCAGCAGCTTAAGGGGGAGGGCTAATTCACCCCTCCACTTT. Translated, it gives CASSLRGRANSPLHF. The rearrangement uses TRBV7-6 and TRBJ1-6, with D possibly TRBD1 on 6 matching bases. This CDR3 comprises 15 residues. V lost 2 bases and J lost 6, with 11 bases in between. The germline CDR1 and CDR2 sequences are SGHVS and FNYEAQ. Looking up the rest from reference TRBV7-6 and TRBJ1-6 gives the full variable domain: GAGVSQSPRYKVTKRGQDVALRCDPISGHVSLYWYRQALGQGPEFLTYFNYEAQQDKSGLPNDRFSAERPEGSISTLTIQRTEQRDSAMYRCASSLRGRANSPLHFGNGTRLTVT.

In its sample, this clone was seen once. The chain is built from TRBV6-5 and TRBJ1-2; D is unresolved. Germline assignment: CDR1 MNHEY and CDR2 SVGAGI. V gave up 0 bases and J gave up 2 bases, with 13 bases separating them. The CDR3 has 16 residues. The CDR3 reads CASSYSFGSGNYGYTF. CDR3 in DNA: TGTGCCAGCAGTTACTCCTTCGGATCGGGGAACTATGGCTACACCTTC.